This T cell receptor beta chain came from a study of shared clonotypes between healthy human individuals. The study, taken as a whole, reports: Compared with memory subsets, naive subsets generally had larger estimated richness. How much donors shared clonotypes was expected to be affected by sequencing depth.

TCRdb's table, derived via immunoSEQ multiplex PCR, lists solely in-frame clones and lacks some. The sample consists of about 1 million clones, under 80% of them appearing once. Germline assignment: CDR1 SGDLS and CDR2 YYNGEE. V shed 0 bases and J shed 6 bases, with 7 bases lying between them. The CDR3 extends over 14 amino acids. About this clone itself: What it binds is not known.

CD4+ cells yielded CD45RA+ naive and CD45RA-negative memory subsets. The source is a man aged 18 to 30 in good health. The V call is TRBV9, the J call TRBJ1-6, with D possibly being TRBD1 (5 bases). The material sequenced was memory CD4+ T cells sorted from blood. Noted subset: CD45RA-negative fraction. The CDR3 DNA reads TGTGCCAGCAGCGTAGAGGGGACTAATTCACCCCTCCACTTT. Protein: CASSVEGTNSPLHF.